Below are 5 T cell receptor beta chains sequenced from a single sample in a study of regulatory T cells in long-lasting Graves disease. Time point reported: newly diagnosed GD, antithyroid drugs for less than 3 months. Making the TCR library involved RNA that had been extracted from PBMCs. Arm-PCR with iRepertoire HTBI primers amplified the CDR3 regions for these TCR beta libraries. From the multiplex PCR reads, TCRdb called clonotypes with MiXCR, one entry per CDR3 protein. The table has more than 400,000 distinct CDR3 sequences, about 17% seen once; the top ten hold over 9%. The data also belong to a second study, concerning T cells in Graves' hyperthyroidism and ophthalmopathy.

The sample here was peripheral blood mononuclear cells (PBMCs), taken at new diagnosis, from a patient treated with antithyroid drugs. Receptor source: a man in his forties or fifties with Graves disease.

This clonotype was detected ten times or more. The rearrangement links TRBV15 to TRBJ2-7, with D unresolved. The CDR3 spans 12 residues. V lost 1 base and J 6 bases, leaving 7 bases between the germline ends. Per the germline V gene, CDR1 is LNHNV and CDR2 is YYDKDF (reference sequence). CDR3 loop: CATSRGPLEQYF. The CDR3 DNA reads TGTGCCACCAGCAGAGGACCGCTCGAGCAGTACTTC.

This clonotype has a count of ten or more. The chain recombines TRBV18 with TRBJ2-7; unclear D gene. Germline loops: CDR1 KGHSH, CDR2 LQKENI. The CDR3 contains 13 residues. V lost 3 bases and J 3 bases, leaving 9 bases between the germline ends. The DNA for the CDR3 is TGTGCCAGCTCACCCCTCCAGTACTACGAGCAGTACTTC. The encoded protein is CASSPLQYYEQYF.

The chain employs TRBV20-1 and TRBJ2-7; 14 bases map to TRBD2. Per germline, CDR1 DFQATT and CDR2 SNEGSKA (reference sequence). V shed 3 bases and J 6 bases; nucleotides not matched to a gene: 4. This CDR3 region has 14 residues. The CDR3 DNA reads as TGCAGTGCTAGTGGGACTAGCGGGAGTTGCGAGCAGTACTTC. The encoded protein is CSASGTSGSCEQYF.

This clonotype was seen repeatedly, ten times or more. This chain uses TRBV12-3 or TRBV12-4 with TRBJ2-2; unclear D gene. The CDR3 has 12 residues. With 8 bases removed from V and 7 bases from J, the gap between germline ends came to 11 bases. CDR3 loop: CASWQVFGELFF. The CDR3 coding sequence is TGTGCCAGCTGGCAGGTCTTCGGGGAGCTGTTTTTT.

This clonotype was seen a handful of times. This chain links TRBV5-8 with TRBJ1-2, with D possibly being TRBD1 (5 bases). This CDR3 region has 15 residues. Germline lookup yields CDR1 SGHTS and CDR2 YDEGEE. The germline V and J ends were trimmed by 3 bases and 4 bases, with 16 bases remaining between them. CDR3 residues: CASSYLRRGLYGYTF. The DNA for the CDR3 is TGTGCCAGCAGCTACCTTCGGAGGGGCCTCTATGGCTACACCTTC.